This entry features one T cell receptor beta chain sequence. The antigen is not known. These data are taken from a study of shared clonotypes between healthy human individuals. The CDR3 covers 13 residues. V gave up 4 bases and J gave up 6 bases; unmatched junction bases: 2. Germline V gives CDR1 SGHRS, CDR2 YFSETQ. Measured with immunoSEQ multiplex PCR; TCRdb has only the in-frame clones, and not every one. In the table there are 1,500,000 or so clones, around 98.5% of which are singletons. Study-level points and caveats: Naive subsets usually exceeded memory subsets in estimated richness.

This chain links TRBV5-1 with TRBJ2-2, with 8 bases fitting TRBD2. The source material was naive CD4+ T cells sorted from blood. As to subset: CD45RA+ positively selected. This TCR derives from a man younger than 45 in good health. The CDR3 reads CASSEREPGELFF. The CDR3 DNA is TGCGCCAGCAGCGAGCGGGAGCCCGGGGAGCTGTTTTTT. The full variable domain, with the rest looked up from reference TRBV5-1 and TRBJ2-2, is KAGVTQTPRYLIKTRGQQVTLSCSPISGHRSVSWYQQTPGQGLQFLFEYFSETQRNKGNFPGRFSGRQFSNSRSEMNVSTLELGDSALYLCASSEREPGELFFGEGSRLTVL.